A single sample gave rise to the 13 T cell receptor beta chains below, sequenced in a study of blood T cell repertoires in COVID-19. The table came from immunoSEQ multiplex PCR; TCRdb's copy has only in-frame clones and leaves some out. The top ten hold 3.8% of the sample, which has 120,000 or so clones, about 81% seen once. Sequenced material: peripheral blood. The receptors stem from a woman between 45 and 65 years old with acute or convalescent COVID-19.

The chain is built from TRBV11-1 and TRBJ2-3, with D perhaps TRBD1 (5 bases). The CDR3 length is 15 residues. The germline V gene has CDR1 SGHAT and CDR2 FQDESV (reference sequence). Trimming stripped 4 bases from V and 2 bases from J, with 13 bases between. CDR3 region: CASSSGAVLTDTQYF. The CDR3 DNA sequence: TGTGCCAGCAGCTCTGGGGCTGTGCTCACAGATACGCAGTATTTT. Filled out from reference TRBV11-1 and TRBJ2-3, the complete variable domain reads EAEVAQSPRYKITEKSQAVAFWCDPISGHATLYWYRQILGQGPELLVQFQDESVVDDSQLPKDRFSAERLKGVDSTLKIQPAELGDSAMYLCASSSGAVLTDTQYFGPGTRLTVL.

The chain is built from TRBV6-5 and TRBJ1-3; TRBD1 matches at 7 bases. The V gene's germline CDR1 is MNHEY and CDR2 SVGAGI. The CDR3 consists of 16 residues. Losses at the gene ends were 0 bases for V and 3 bases for J; bases not matched to a gene: 5. Here the CDR3 DNA reads TGTGCCAGCAGTTACTCGGTGACAGGGAGTGGAAACACCATATATTTT. Its protein is CASSYSVTGSGNTIYF.

This chain uses TRBV6-5 with TRBJ2-7, with D unresolved. This CDR3 has 15 amino acids. Between the trimmed V and J ends, which lost 2 bases and 0 bases, there was a span of 11 bases. Germline V lookup: CDR1 MNHEY, CDR2 SVGAGI. The CDR3 DNA reads as TGTGCCAGCAGTTACGGAGACCGCGCCTCCTACGAGCAGTACTTC. It translates to CASSYGDRASYEQYF.

The table lists this clone with a few counts. This sequence joins TRBV5-1 and TRBJ1-1; D unclear. The CDR3 spans 14 residues. The ends were cut back, 6 bases at V and 2 bases at J, with 14 bases in the middle. The V gene's germline CDR1 is SGHRS and CDR2 YFSETQ. CDR3 nucleotides: TGCGCCAGCACCAAGGACGGGATTAACACTGAAGCTTTCTTT. Protein: CASTKDGINTEAFF.

This chain uses TRBV29-1 with TRBJ2-1; 14 nucleotides line up with TRBD2. The V and J ends lost 7 bases and 6 bases, in that order; junction bases with no gene match: 8. The CDR3 covers 15 residues. In germline, CDR1 is SQVTM, CDR2 ANQGSEA. Here the CDR3 reads CSAEGGLAGVNEQFF. In DNA form, the CDR3 reads TGCAGCGCCGAGGGGGGACTAGCGGGAGTCAATGAGCAGTTCTTC.

The V call is TRBV28, the J call TRBJ2-1; no clear D gene. The V gene's germline CDR1 is MDHEN and CDR2 SYDVKM. The CDR3 runs 13 residues. V was cut by 2 bases and J by 7 bases, with 9 bases left in between. CDR3 sequence reads: CASSLNSGNEQFF. CDR3 in DNA: TGTGCCAGCAGTTTAAACTCTGGTAATGAGCAGTTCTTC.

This rearrangement joins TRBV6-5 to TRBJ2-7; 7 nucleotides agree with TRBD1. Germline CDR1 is MNHEY and CDR2 is SVGAGI. CDR3 length equals 14 residues. With V trimmed by 5 bases and J by 2 bases, 6 bases remained unmatched. The CDR3 DNA reads TGTGCCAGCAGTCGGGACAGCTTGCCCTACGAGCAGTACTTC. Encoded protein: CASSRDSLPYEQYF.

In its sample, this clone was seen a few times. The J gene is TRBJ1-2, the V gene TRBV12-3 or TRBV12-4; the match to TRBD1 covers 7 bases. V lost 5 bases, J lost 7 bases, and 4 bases stayed unmatched. The CDR3 is made up of 12 amino acids. The CDR3 DNA is TGTGCCAGCAGTGACAGGGTGGGTGGCTACACCTTC. Its protein is CASSDRVGGYTF.

The chain combines TRBV18 with TRBJ1-4; a weak D match, TRBD1 (6 bases). This CDR3 region has 15 residues. Germline V gene lookup returns CDR1 KGHSH and CDR2 LQKENI. Trimming took off 0 bases at V and 8 bases at J, with 13 bases between the two ends. The CDR3 nucleotides are TGTGCCAGCTCACCACCGGGAGGGGGTTACGAAAAACTGTTTTTT. It encodes CASSPPGGGYEKLFF.

This clone is a singleton in its sample. The J gene is TRBJ2-2, the V gene TRBV6-4, with D perhaps TRBD1 (6 bases). The CDR3 is 14 residues long. Germline lookup yields CDR1 MRHNA and CDR2 SNTAGT. V was trimmed by 2 bases and J by 7 bases, leaving 11 bases between them. The CDR3 is CASSDVGAVGELFF. CDR3 coding DNA: TGTGCCAGCAGTGACGTGGGGGCGGTCGGGGAGCTGTTTTTT.

The chain joins TRBV4-1 to TRBJ1-3; TRBD1 aligns across 7 bases. CDR1 MGHRA and CDR2 YSYEKL come from the germline V gene. Trimming removed 0 bases from V and 2 bases from J; junction bases left unmatched: 4. The length of the CDR3 is 16 residues. CDR3 DNA sequence: TGCGCCAGCAGCCAAGAGACAGGGATCGCTGGAAACACCATATATTTT. Protein product: CASSQETGIAGNTIYF.

V gene TRBV2 combines with J gene TRBJ2-7; D possibly corresponds to TRBD1 (6 bases). The germline CDR1 and CDR2 sequences are SNHLY and FYNNEI. The CDR3 has 11 residues. Trimming pared 5 bases from V and 4 bases from J, leaving 6 bases between. The chain's CDR3 is CASSQGYEQYF. In nucleotides, the CDR3 is TGTGCCAGCAGTCAGGGGTACGAGCAGTACTTC. The full variable domain, in which reference TRBV2 and TRBJ2-7 provide the parts outside the CDR3, is EPEVTQTPSHQVTQMGQEVILRCVPISNHLYFYWYRQILGQKVEFLVSFYNNEISEKSEIFDDQFSVERPDGSNFTLKIRSTKLEDSAMYFCASSQGYEQYFGPGTRLTVT.

The chain has TRBV9 and TRBJ2-3; 9 positions agree with TRBD1. V dropped 2 bases and J dropped 3; count of bases not matched to a gene: 4. This CDR3 contains 15 residues. In germline, CDR1 is SGDLS, CDR2 YYNGEE. In DNA form, the CDR3 reads TGTGCCAGCAGCGTCGGACAGGGGTTAACAGATACGCAGTATTTT. Its translation: CASSVGQGLTDTQYF.